This passage covers 3 T cell receptor beta chains from one sample sequenced in a study of blood T cell repertoires in COVID-19. TCRdb's table, derived via immunoSEQ multiplex PCR, lists solely in-frame clones and lacks some. The sample yields some 200,000 clones, over 75% seen once. Sample: peripheral blood. Receptor source: a man aged 80 or over with acute or convalescent COVID-19.

This CDR3 is CASSPRGTGNTEAFF. DNA of the CDR3: TGTGCCAGCAGTCCTCGTGGGACAGGGAACACTGAAGCTTTCTTT. The chain has TRBV28 and TRBJ1-1, with TRBD1 identical over 8 bases. The CDR3 is 15 amino acids. J gave up 1 base and V 5 bases, and 6 bases lay outside the gene matches. The germline gives CDR1 MDHEN, CDR2 SYDVKM.

CDR3 sequence: CASSTSGLTQETQYF. The CDR3 DNA reads as TGTGCCAGCAGCACTAGCGGGTTGACTCAAGAGACCCAGTACTTC. The chain couples TRBV7-2 to TRBJ2-5, with 9 positions matching TRBD2. The CDR3 extends over 15 amino acids. Germline CDR1 SGHTA, CDR2 FQGNSA. V dropped 5 bases and J dropped 2; count of bases not matched to a gene: 6.

This chain connects TRBV19 to TRBJ1-2, with 8 bases matching TRBD1. The CDR3 is 14 residues long. Germline V gene data show CDR1 as LNHDA and CDR2 as SQIVND (reference sequence). J lost 3 bases, V lost 6 bases, and 6 bases had no gene match. CDR3 DNA sequence: TGTGCCAGTAGGGCTGTACAGGGGGACTATGGCTACACCTTC. Encoded protein: CASRAVQGDYGYTF.